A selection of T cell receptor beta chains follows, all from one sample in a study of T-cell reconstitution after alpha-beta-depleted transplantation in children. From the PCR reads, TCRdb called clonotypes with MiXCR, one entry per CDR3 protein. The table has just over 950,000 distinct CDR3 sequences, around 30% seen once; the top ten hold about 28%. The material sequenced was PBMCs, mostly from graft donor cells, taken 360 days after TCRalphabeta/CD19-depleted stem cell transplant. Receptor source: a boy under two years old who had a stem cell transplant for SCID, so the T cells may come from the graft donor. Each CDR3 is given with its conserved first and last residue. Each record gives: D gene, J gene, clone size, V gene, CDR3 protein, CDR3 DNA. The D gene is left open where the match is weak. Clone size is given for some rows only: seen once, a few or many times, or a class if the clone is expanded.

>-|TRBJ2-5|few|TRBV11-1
CASSRQFHETQYF
TGTGCCAGCAGCAGACAGTTCCACGAGACCCAGTACTTC
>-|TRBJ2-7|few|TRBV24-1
CATSDLGGGIYEQYF
TGTGCCACCAGTGATTTGGGAGGGGGGATATACGAGCAGTACTTC
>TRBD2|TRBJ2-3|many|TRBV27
CASSLSGSGGFDTQYF
TGTGCCAGCAGTTTGTCGGGAAGCGGGGGGTTCGATACGCAGTATTTT
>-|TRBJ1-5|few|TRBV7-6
CASSHPGVNQPQHF
TGTGCCAGCAGCCACCCAGGGGTTAATCAGCCCCAGCATTTT
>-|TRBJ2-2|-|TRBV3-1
CASRPQGGNTGELFF
TGTGCCAGCAGACCGCAGGGGGGGAACACCGGGGAGCTGTTTTTT
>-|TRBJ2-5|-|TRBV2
CASGTEYQETQYF
TGTGCCAGCGGAACGGAGTACCAAGAGACCCAGTACTTC
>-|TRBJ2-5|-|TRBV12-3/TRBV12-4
CASSFSLRTQETQYF
TGTGCCAGCAGTTTTTCCCTCCGGACACAAGAGACCCAGTACTTC
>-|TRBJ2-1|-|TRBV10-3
CAISERDSSYNEQFF
TGTGCCATCAGTGAAAGAGATAGCTCCTACAATGAGCAGTTCTTC
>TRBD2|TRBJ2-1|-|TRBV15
CATSRDLAGATYNEQFF
TGTGCCACCAGCAGAGATCTAGCGGGGGCCACCTACAATGAGCAGTTCTTC
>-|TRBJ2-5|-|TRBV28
CASSKLAYQETQYF
TGTGCCAGCAGTAAATTAGCCTACCAAGAGACCCAGTACTTC
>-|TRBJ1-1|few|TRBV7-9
CASSLSQGGKVRGAFF
TGTGCCAGCAGCTTATCCCAGGGAGGAAAGGTTCGTGGAGCTTTCTTT
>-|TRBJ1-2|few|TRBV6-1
CASSRGQNRYGYTF
TGTGCCAGCAGCCGCGGACAAAACCGCTATGGCTACACCTTC
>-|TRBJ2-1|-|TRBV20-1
CSAEPGRLTYNEQFF
TGCAGTGCTGAGCCGGGACGACTTACCTACAATGAGCAGTTCTTC
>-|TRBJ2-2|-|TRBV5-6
CASSSQGFGELFF
TGTGCCAGCAGCTCACAGGGTTTCGGGGAGCTGTTTTTT
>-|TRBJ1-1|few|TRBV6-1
CASSLTGSSNTEAFF
TGTGCCAGCAGTCTTACAGGGTCTTCGAACACTGAAGCTTTCTTT
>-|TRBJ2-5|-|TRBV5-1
CASSANLQETQYF
TGCGCCAGCAGCGCCAACCTCCAAGAGACCCAGTACTTC